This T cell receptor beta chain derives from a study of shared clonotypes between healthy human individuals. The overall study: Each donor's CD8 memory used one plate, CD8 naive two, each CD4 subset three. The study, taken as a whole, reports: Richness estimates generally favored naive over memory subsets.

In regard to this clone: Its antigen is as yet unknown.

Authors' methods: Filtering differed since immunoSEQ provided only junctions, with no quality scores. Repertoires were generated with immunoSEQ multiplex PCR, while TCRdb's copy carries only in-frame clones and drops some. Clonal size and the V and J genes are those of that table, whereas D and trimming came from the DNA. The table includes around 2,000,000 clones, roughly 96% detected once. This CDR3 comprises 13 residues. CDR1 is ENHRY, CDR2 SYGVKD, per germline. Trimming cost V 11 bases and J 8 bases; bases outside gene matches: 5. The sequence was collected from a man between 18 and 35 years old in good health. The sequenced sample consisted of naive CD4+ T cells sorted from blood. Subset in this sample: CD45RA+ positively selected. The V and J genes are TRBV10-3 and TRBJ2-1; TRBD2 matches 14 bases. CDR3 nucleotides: TGTGCCGTGGGACTAGCGGGGGTCCATGAGCAGTTCTTC. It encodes CAVGLAGVHEQFF.